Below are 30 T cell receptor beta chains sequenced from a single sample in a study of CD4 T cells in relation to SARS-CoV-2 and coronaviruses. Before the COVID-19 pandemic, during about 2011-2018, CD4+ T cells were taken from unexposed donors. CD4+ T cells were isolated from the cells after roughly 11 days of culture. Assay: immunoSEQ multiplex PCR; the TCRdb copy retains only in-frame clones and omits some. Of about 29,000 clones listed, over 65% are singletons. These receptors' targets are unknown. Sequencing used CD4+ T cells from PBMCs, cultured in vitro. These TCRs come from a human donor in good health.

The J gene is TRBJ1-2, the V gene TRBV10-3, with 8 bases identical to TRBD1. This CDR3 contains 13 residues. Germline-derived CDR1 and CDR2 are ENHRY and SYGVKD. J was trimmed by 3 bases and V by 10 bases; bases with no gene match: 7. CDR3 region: CANGQGLDYGYTF. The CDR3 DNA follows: TGTGCCAACGGACAGGGCCTAGACTATGGCTACACCTTC.

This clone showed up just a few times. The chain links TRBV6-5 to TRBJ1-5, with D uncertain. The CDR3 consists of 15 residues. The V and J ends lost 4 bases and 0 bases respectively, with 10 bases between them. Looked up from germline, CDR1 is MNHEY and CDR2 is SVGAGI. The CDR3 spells CASSSDPNSNQPQHF. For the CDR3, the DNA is TGTGCCAGCAGTTCAGACCCCAATAGCAATCAGCCCCAGCATTTT.

CDR3 region: CAISEDTLSSYNSPLHF. The CDR3, as DNA: TGTGCCATCAGTGAGGACACCCTTAGCTCCTATAATTCACCCCTCCACTTT. This sequence joins TRBV10-3 and TRBJ1-6; D is uncertain. V was clipped by 2 bases and J by 0 bases, with 11 bases between them. Germline-derived CDR1 and CDR2 are ENHRY and SYGVKD. The CDR3 is made up of 17 amino acids.

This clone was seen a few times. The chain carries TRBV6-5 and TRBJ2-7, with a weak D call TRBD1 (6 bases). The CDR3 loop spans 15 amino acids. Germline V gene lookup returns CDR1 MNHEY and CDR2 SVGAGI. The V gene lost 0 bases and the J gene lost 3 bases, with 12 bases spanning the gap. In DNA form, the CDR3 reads TGTGCCAGCAGTTACTCGAGTAGGACAGACTACGAGCAGTACTTC. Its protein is CASSYSSRTDYEQYF.

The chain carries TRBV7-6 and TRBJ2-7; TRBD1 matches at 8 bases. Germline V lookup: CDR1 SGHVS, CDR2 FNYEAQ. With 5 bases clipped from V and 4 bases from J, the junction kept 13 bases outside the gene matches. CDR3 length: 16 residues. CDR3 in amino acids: CASSNPRQGKKYEQYF. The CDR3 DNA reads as TGTGCCAGCAGCAACCCACGACAGGGGAAGAAGTACGAGCAGTACTTC.

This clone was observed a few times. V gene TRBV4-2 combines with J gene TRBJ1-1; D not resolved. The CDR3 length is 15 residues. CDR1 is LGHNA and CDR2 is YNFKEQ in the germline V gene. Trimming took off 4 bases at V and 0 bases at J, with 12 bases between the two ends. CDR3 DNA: TGTGCCAGCAGCCCCGGGCCTCGCTTGAACACTGAAGCTTTCTTT. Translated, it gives CASSPGPRLNTEAFF.

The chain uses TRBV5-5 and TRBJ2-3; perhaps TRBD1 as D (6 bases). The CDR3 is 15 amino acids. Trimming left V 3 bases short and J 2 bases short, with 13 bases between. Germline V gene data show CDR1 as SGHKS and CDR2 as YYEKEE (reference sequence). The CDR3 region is CASSSTGGSTDTQYF. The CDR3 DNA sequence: TGTGCCAGCAGCTCGACAGGAGGATCCACAGATACGCAGTATTTT.

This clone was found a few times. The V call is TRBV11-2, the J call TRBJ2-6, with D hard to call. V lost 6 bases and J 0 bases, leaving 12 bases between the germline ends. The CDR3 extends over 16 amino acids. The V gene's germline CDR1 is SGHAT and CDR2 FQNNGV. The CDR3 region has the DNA TGTGCCAGCAGACCCCCCTGGAGCTCTGGGGCCAACGTCCTGACTTTC. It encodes CASRPPWSSGANVLTF.

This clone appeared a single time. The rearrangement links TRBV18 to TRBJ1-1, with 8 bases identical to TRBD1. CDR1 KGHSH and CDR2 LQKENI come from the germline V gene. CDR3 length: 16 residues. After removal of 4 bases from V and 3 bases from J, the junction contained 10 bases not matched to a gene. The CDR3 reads CASSQAGGVFDTEAFF. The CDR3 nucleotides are TGTGCCAGCTCACAGGCAGGGGGCGTTTTCGACACTGAAGCTTTCTTT.

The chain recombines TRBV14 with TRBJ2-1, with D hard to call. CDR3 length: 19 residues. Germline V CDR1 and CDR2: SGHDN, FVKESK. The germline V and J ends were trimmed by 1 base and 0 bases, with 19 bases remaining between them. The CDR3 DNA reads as TGTGCCAGCAGCCAAGTTCATTTGCCAGGCCGAAGCTCCTACAATGAGCAGTTCTTC. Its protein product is CASSQVHLPGRSSYNEQFF.

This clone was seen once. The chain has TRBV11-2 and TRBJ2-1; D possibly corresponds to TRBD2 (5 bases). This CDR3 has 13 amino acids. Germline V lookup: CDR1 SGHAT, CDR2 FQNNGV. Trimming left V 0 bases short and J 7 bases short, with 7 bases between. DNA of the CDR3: TGTGCCAGCAGCTTAGATTGGGAGAATGAGCAGTTCTTC. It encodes CASSLDWENEQFF.

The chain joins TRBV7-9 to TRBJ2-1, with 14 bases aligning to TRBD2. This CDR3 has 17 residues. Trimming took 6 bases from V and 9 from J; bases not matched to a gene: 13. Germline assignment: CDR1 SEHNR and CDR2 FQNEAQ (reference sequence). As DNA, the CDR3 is TGTGCCAGCAGTGCTAACCGACTAGCGGGGGGGCCCGGTGAGCAGTTCTTC. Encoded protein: CASSANRLAGGPGEQFF. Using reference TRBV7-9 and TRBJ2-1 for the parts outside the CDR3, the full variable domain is DTGVSQNPRHKITKRGQNVTFRCDPISEHNRLYWYRQTLGQGPEFLTYFQNEAQLEKSRLLSDRFSAERPKGSFSTLEIQRTEQGDSAMYLCASSANRLAGGPGEQFFGPGTRLTVL.

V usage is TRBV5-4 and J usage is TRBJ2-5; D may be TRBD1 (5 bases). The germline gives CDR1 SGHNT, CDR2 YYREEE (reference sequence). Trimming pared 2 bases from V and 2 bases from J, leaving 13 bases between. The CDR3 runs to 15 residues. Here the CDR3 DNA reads TGTGCCAGCAGCTTCTCGCCAGGGTGGCAAGAGACCCAGTACTTC. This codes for CASSFSPGWQETQYF.

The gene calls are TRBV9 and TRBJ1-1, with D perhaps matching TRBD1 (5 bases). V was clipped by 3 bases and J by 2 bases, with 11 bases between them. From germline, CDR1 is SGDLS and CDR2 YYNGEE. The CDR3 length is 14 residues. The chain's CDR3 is CASSASTANTEAFF. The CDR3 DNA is TGTGCCAGCAGCGCCTCGACAGCTAACACTGAAGCTTTCTTT. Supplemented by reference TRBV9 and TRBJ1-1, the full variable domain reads DSGVTQTPKHLITATGQRVTLRCSPRSGDLSVYWYQQSLDQGLQFLIQYYNGEERAKGNILERFSAQQFPDLHSELNLSSLELGDSALYFCASSASTANTEAFFGQGTRLTVV.

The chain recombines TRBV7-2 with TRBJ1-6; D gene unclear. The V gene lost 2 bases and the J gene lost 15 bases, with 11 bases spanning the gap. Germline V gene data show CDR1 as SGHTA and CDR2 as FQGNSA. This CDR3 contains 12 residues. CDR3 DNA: TGTGCCAGCAGCTTAATGCAGGCCGGCCTCCACTTT. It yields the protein CASSLMQAGLHF.

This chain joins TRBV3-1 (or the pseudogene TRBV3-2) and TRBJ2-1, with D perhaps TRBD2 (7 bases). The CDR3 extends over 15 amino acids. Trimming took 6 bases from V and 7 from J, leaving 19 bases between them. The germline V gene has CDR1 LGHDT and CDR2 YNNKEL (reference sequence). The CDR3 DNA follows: TGTGCCAGCAGTCTCCGGGGGGCGGTGGGGAATGAGCAGTTCTTC. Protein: CASSLRGAVGNEQFF.

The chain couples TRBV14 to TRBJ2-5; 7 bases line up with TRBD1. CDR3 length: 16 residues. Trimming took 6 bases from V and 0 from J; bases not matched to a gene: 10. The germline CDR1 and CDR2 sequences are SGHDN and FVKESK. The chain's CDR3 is CASRIATGPYQETQYF. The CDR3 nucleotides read TGTGCCAGCAGGATAGCGACAGGGCCTTACCAAGAGACCCAGTACTTC.

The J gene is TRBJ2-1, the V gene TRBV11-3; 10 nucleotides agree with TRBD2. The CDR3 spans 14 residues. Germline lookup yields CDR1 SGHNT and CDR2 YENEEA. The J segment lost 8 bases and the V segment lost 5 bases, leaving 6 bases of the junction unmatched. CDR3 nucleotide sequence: TGTGCCAGCAGCCCCCTCGGGACTAGCGATGAGCAGTTCTTC. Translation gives CASSPLGTSDEQFF.

The CDR3 bases are TGTGCCAGCAGCCCCAGTGCCGGGGGCTCCTACAATGAGCAGTTCTTC. This gives the protein CASSPSAGGSYNEQFF. The V gene is TRBV9, the J gene TRBJ2-1; TRBD2 is a possible D gene (6 bases). Trimming took 4 bases from V and 0 from J, leaving 14 bases between them. Germline-derived CDR1 and CDR2 are SGDLS and YYNGEE. The length of the CDR3 is 16 residues.

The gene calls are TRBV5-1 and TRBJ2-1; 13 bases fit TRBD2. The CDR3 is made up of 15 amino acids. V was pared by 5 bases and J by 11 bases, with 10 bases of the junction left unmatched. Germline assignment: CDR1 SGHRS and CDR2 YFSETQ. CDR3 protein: CASRQSGGTSGKQFF. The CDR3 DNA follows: TGCGCCAGCAGGCAGTCGGGTGGGACTAGCGGGAAGCAGTTCTTC.

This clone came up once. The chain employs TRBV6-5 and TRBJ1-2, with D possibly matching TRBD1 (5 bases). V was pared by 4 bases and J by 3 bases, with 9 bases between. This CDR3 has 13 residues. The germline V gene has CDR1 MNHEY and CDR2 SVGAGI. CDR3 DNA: TGTGCCAGCAGTTCAGGCAGGGACTATGGCTACACCTTC. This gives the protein CASSSGRDYGYTF.

CDR3 DNA sequence: TGTGCCAGCGGACTCCTCCAAGAGACCCAGTACTTC. The encoded protein is CASGLLQETQYF. V and J are TRBV12-3 or TRBV12-4 and TRBJ2-5; possibly TRBD2 for D (5 bases). With 8 bases removed from V and 1 base from J, the gap between germline ends came to 8 bases. The CDR3 is 12 residues long.

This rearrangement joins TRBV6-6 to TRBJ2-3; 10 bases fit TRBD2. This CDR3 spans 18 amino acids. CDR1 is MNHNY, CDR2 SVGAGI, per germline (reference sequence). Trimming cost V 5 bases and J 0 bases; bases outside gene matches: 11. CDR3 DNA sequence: TGTGCCAGCAGTCGGACTAGCGGAAATGTAGCTAGCACAGATACGCAGTATTTT. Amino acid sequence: CASSRTSGNVASTDTQYF.

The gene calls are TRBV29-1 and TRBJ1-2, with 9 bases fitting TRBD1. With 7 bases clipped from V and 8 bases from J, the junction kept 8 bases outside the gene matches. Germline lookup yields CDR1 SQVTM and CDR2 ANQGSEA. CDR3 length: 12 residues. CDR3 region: CSAGRTGEGYTF. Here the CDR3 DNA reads TGCAGCGCCGGACGGACAGGGGAGGGCTACACCTTC.

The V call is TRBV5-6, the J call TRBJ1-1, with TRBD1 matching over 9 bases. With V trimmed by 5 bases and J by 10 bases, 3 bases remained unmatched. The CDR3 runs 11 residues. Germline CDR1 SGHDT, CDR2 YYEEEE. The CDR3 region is CASSQGQGAFF. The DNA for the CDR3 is TGTGCCAGCAGTCAGGGACAGGGAGCTTTCTTT.

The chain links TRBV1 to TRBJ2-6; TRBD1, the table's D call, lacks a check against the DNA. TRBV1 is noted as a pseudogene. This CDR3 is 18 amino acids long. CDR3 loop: CTSSQGLDRAGGANVLTF. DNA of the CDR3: TGCACCAGCAGCCAAGGGTTGGACAGGGCTGGTGGGGCCAACGTCCTGACTTTC.

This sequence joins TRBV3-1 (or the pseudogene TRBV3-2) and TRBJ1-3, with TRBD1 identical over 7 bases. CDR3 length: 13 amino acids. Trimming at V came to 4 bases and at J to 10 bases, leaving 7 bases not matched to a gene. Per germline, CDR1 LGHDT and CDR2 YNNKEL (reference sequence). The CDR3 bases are TGTGCCAGCAGCCCTAGACAGGACAGGACCATATATTTT. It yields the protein CASSPRQDRTIYF.

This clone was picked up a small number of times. Written as DNA, the CDR3 is TGTGCCAGCAGCCGGTGGACGCGGGACACAGATACGCAGTATTTT. It translates to CASSRWTRDTDTQYF. This chain connects TRBV5-4 to TRBJ2-3, with TRBD2 as a possible D gene (6 bases). The V and J ends lost 4 bases and 2 bases respectively, with 14 bases between them. The CDR3 has 15 amino acids. The germline V gene encodes CDR1 SGHNT and CDR2 YYREEE (reference sequence).

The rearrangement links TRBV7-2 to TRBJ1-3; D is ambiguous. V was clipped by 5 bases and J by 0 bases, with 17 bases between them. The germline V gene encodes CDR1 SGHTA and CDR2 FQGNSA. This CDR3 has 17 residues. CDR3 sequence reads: CASSPTALTASGNTIYF. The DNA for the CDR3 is TGTGCCAGCAGCCCCACCGCCCTAACGGCCTCTGGAAACACCATATATTTT.

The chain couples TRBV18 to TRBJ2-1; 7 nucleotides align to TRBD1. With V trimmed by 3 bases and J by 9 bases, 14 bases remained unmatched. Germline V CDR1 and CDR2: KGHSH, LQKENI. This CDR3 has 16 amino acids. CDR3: CASSPWDRGSSGEQFF. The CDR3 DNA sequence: TGTGCCAGCTCACCTTGGGACAGAGGCTCCTCCGGTGAGCAGTTCTTC.